The present T cell receptor beta chain was sequenced within a study of T cells after yellow fever vaccination. Study results and caveats: After the booster, over 95% of CD4 and approximately 87% of CD8 primary-response clones were re-detected. Faster peaking, at day 5 versus 15, marked a secondary response that was weaker.

TCRdb used MiXCR to reprocess the 5' RACE reads, holding one entry per CDR3 protein. The profile shows some 550,000 distinct CDR3 sequences, roughly 21% of them singletons. The CDR3 length is 15 residues. V was cut by 1 base and J by 8 bases, with 15 bases left in between. CDR1 SGHTA and CDR2 FQGNSA come from the germline V gene. The table lists this clonotype with a few counts. What it binds is not known. This clonotype originated in a young man who received the YFV17D yellow fever vaccine. The source was PBMCs, collected 15 days after the yellow fever booster vaccination. The rearrangement links TRBV7-2 to TRBJ2-1, with D perhaps matching TRBD2 (6 bases). The CDR3 loop reads CASSLGGGILYEQFF. The CDR3 DNA reads as TGTGCCAGCAGCTTAGGCGGCGGGATTCTTTATGAGCAGTTCTTC.